These 11 T cell receptor beta chains were all obtained from the same sample, sequenced in a study of blood T cell repertoires in COVID-19. Some clones are missing from TCRdb's copy, which holds only in-frame ones; the method was immunoSEQ multiplex PCR. The sample yields around 100,000 clones, around nine tenths seen once. The sequenced sample was peripheral blood. All receptors derive from a man in his fifties or sixties with active COVID-19.

This chain links TRBV2 with TRBJ1-3; D call uncertain. Deletions cut 3 bases from V and 0 bases from J, with 12 bases between. The V gene's germline CDR1 is SNHLY and CDR2 FYNNEI. The CDR3 has 16 amino acids. In DNA, the CDR3 is TGTGCCAGCAGTGAGGGCAGACCAGCCTCTGGAAACACCATATATTTT. Translating gives CASSEGRPASGNTIYF.

The rearrangement joins TRBV6-5 to TRBJ1-6, with TRBD1 matching over 9 bases. Trimming cost V 2 bases and J 9 bases; bases outside gene matches: 5. Germline V lookup: CDR1 MNHEY, CDR2 SVGAGI. The CDR3 runs 15 residues. CDR3 nucleotides: TGTGCCAGCAGTTACGAGGGACAGGGCTCTTCACCCCTCCACTTT. Protein sequence: CASSYEGQGSSPLHF.

This clone has more than one count but fewer than ten. This chain connects TRBV20-1 to TRBJ2-5; D ambiguous. CDR1 DFQATT and CDR2 SNEGSKA come from the germline V gene (reference sequence). V shed 4 bases and J shed 4 bases, with 4 bases lying between them. The CDR3 loop spans 10 amino acids. The CDR3 loop is CSATLETQYF. The CDR3 coding sequence is TGCAGTGCTACTCTAGAGACCCAGTACTTC.

This clone has just one count. The rearrangement joins TRBV21-1 to TRBJ2-4; TRBD2 is taken as the D call from the table, unchecked against the DNA. TRBV21-1 is tagged as a pseudogene. The CDR3 has 12 amino acids. The CDR3 DNA is TGTGCCAGCCCCGCGACTAGTCTGACTCAGTACTTC. Amino acids: CASPATSLTQYF.

This clone was seen a single time. The chain recombines TRBV29-1 with TRBJ1-1, with D maybe TRBD1 (5 bases). CDR1 is SQVTM and CDR2 is ANQGSEA in the germline V gene. This CDR3 comprises 16 residues. V lost 0 bases and J lost 7, with 21 bases in between. CDR3 sequence reads: CSVEDSPPGWEGEAFF. The CDR3 nucleotides are TGCAGCGTTGAAGATTCCCCCCCAGGGTGGGAAGGTGAAGCTTTCTTT.

This sequence joins TRBV7-2 and TRBJ2-5, with 11 bases lining up with TRBD2. With V trimmed by 3 bases and J by 5 bases, 8 bases remained unmatched. CDR1 is SGHTA, CDR2 FQGNSA, per germline. The CDR3 runs to 16 residues. The CDR3 region has the DNA TGTGCCAGCAGCTTCTATAGCGGGGGGGCCGGGGAGACCCAGTACTTC. This gives the protein CASSFYSGGAGETQYF. Filled out from reference TRBV7-2 and TRBJ2-5, the complete variable domain reads GAGVSQSPSNKVTEKGKDVELRCDPISGHTALYWYRQSLGQGLEFLIYFQGNSAPDKSGLPSDRFSAERTGGSVSTLTIQRTQQEDSAVYLCASSFYSGGAGETQYFGPGTRLLVL.

The V and J genes are TRBV7-7 and TRBJ1-3; D is unclear. Trimming removed 4 bases at V and 0 bases at J, with 13 bases between. CDR1 SSHAT and CDR2 FNYEAQ come from the germline V gene (reference sequence). The CDR3 extends over 16 amino acids. The DNA of the CDR3 is TGTGCCAGCAGCTCACGACCCCGGGGCTCTGGAAACACCATATATTTT. It is translated as CASSSRPRGSGNTIYF.

J is TRBJ1-3 and V is TRBV11-2, with 10 bases that match TRBD1. This CDR3 is 15 amino acids long. The V gene end was trimmed by 4 bases and the J gene end by 6 bases; junction bases not matched to a gene: 6. Germline assignment: CDR1 SGHAT and CDR2 FQNNGV. The CDR3 here is CASSSNGQGENTIYF. For the CDR3, the DNA is TGTGCCAGCAGCTCCAACGGACAGGGGGAAAACACCATATATTTT.

V usage is TRBV5-5 and J usage is TRBJ2-5; 8 bases fit TRBD2. V lost 2 bases, J lost 2 bases, and 2 bases stayed unmatched. The CDR3 extends over 14 amino acids. Germline V gene data show CDR1 as SGHKS and CDR2 as YYEKEE (reference sequence). The CDR3 protein is CASSFPSGQETQYF. The CDR3 region has the DNA TGTGCCAGCAGCTTTCCTAGCGGGCAAGAGACCCAGTACTTC.

V is TRBV5-1 and J is TRBJ1-2; tentative D call: TRBD1 (5 bases). Between the trimmed V and J ends, which lost 4 bases and 2 bases, there was a span of 12 bases. The CDR3 spans 14 residues. CDR1 is SGHRS and CDR2 is YFSETQ in the germline V gene. In DNA, the CDR3 is TGCGCCAGCAGCCCCTCGACAGTGAACTATGGCTACACCTTC. Protein: CASSPSTVNYGYTF.

Concerning this clone itself: The same CDR3 is also encoded by other DNA sequences in this sample. This chain connects TRBV7-9 to TRBJ2-7, with a possible D match to TRBD1 (6 bases). Germline assignment: CDR1 SEHNR and CDR2 FQNEAQ (reference sequence). V lost 5 bases and J lost 3, with 8 bases in between. The CDR3 extends over 12 amino acids. CDR3 amino acids: CASSLQGYEQYF. CDR3 DNA: TGTGCCAGCAGCCTACAGGGCTACGAGCAGTACTTC.